A single sample gave rise to the 25 T cell receptor beta chains below, sequenced in a study of T cells in Graves' hyperthyroidism and ophthalmopathy. The TCR beta CDR3 regions underwent amplification using RNA transcripts as the source. The HTBI primer set served for first-round RT-PCR of the TCR CDR3. TCRdb redid the calling of the multiplex PCR reads with MiXCR, one entry per CDR3 protein. The table has about 350,000 distinct CDR3 sequences, about 19% seen once; the top ten hold roughly 3.5%. The sequenced sample consisted of blood. The source of these receptors is a woman aged 18 to 35 with Graves' hyperthyroidism.

This clonotype appeared many times. CDR3 region: CSVDPQQNTEAFF. The CDR3 DNA follows: TGCAGCGTTGATCCACAGCAGAACACTGAAGCTTTCTTT. The J gene is TRBJ1-1, the V gene TRBV29-1; D gene uncertain. The CDR3 contains 13 residues. Germline lookup yields CDR1 SQVTM and CDR2 ANQGSEA. The V end lost 3 bases, the J end lost 1 base, and 9 bases lay between the germline ends.

The V gene is TRBV24-1, the J gene TRBJ1-1; 7 bases are a match to TRBD1. With V trimmed by 5 bases and J by 1 base, 6 bases remained unmatched. Germline V lookup: CDR1 KGHDR, CDR2 SFDVKD. The CDR3 has 15 amino acids. This CDR3 reads CATSAKQGSNTEAFF. The CDR3 bases are TGTGCCACCAGTGCCAAACAGGGGTCGAACACTGAAGCTTTCTTT.

This clonotype was counted at least ten times. The genes are TRBV7-9 and TRBJ1-1; the D is unclear. The CDR3 extends over 13 amino acids. Germline values: CDR1 SEHNR, CDR2 FQNEAQ (reference sequence). With 2 bases removed from V and 3 bases from J, the gap between germline ends came to 7 bases. The CDR3: CASSLPRYTEAFF. CDR3 nucleotide sequence: TGTGCCAGCAGCTTACCACGGTACACTGAAGCTTTCTTT.

The V and J genes are TRBV28 and TRBJ2-5, with D perhaps matching TRBD2 (6 bases). The length of the CDR3 is 14 residues. Germline V CDR1 and CDR2: MDHEN, SYDVKM. The germline V and J ends were trimmed by 2 bases and 4 bases, with 11 bases remaining between them. The CDR3 sequence is CASSLGGRPETQYF. The CDR3 nucleotides are TGTGCCAGCAGTTTAGGGGGGAGGCCAGAGACCCAGTACTTC.

This clonotype was counted many times. J is TRBJ2-7 and V is TRBV4-2, with TRBD2 identical over 11 bases. V dropped 0 bases and J dropped 4; count of bases not matched to a gene: 11. The CDR3 extends over 18 amino acids. Germline CDR1 and CDR2: LGHNA and YNFKEQ. CDR3 in amino acids: CASSQDQRTSGLGYEQYF. The CDR3 DNA sequence: TGTGCCAGCAGCCAAGACCAACGGACTAGCGGGTTGGGGTACGAGCAGTACTTC.

This clonotype was recorded at least ten times. CDR3 nucleotide sequence: TGCAGTGCCACGCCAGAGACCCAGTACTTC. This encodes CSATPETQYF. The chain carries TRBV20-1 and TRBJ2-5; D ambiguous. The CDR3 has 10 amino acids. V lost 6 bases and J 4 bases, leaving 6 bases between the germline ends. Per the germline V gene, CDR1 is DFQATT and CDR2 is SNEGSKA (reference sequence).

V usage is TRBV4-1 and J usage is TRBJ1-2; no clear D gene. The CDR3 has 15 residues. V was clipped by 1 base and J by 1 base, with 10 bases between them. The germline CDR1 and CDR2 sequences are MGHRA and YSYEKL. This chain's CDR3 is CASSQVESGNYGYTF. The CDR3 DNA reads TGCGCCAGCAGCCAAGTAGAGAGTGGTAACTATGGCTACACCTTC.

This clonotype has a count of ten or more. The chain couples TRBV6-1 to TRBJ2-5, with D tentatively TRBD2 (6 bases). With 6 bases removed from V and 5 bases from J, the gap between germline ends came to 25 bases. This CDR3 has 17 residues. Germline V gene sequence: CDR1 MNHNS, CDR2 SASEGT. The CDR3 DNA is TGTGCCAGCAGCCGCGAGCGGGCGGGGTGTGCTATGGAGACCCAGTACTTC. Protein: CASSRERAGCAMETQYF.

This clonotype was recorded many times. This chain's CDR3 is CASSLDPTNYGYTF. CDR3 DNA: TGCGCCAGCAGCTTGGACCCTACTAACTATGGCTACACCTTC. The rearrangement links TRBV5-1 to TRBJ1-2; D gene ambiguous. There are 14 residues in the CDR3. V gave up 0 bases and J gave up 0 bases, with 6 bases separating them. CDR1 SGHRS and CDR2 YFSETQ come from the germline V gene.

The chain combines TRBV6-1 with TRBJ1-6; TRBD1 matches at 10 bases. Germline V gene data show CDR1 as MNHNS and CDR2 as SASEGT. V dropped 11 bases and J dropped 7; count of bases not matched to a gene: 5. The CDR3 runs to 13 residues. CDR3 DNA: TGTGCCGGCTGGGACAGGGGCAATTCACCCCTCCACTTT. This sequence encodes CAGWDRGNSPLHF.

This clonotype came up many times. The genes are TRBV28 and TRBJ2-5, with D tentatively TRBD1 or TRBD2 (5 bases each). The CDR3 loop spans 14 amino acids. With 2 bases removed from V and 0 bases from J, the gap between germline ends came to 7 bases. The germline gives CDR1 MDHEN, CDR2 SYDVKM. CDR3 amino acids: CASSLGTYQETQYF. CDR3 in DNA: TGTGCCAGCAGTTTAGGGACGTACCAAGAGACCCAGTACTTC. The complete variable domain, with remaining parts taken from reference TRBV28 and TRBJ2-5, reads DVKVTQSSRYLVKRTGEKVFLECVQDMDHENMFWYRQDPGLGLRLIYFSYDVKMKEKGDIPEGYSVSREKKERFSLILESASTNQTSMYLCASSLGTYQETQYFGPGTRLLVL.

There are a few counts of this clonotype. The rearrangement links TRBV7-2 to TRBJ1-4; D is uncertain. The CDR3 covers 13 residues. Germline assignment: CDR1 SGHTA and CDR2 FQGNSA. V gave up 6 bases and J gave up 4 bases, with 9 bases separating them. The CDR3 reads CASSRSFNEKLFF. The CDR3, as DNA: TGTGCCAGCAGTCGATCCTTTAATGAAAAACTGTTTTTT.

This clonotype was counted a few times. The V and J genes are TRBV24-1 and TRBJ1-2; D not resolved. V dropped 2 bases and J dropped 2 bases, with 11 bases sitting between them. The CDR3 contains 15 residues. Germline V gene sequence: CDR1 KGHDR, CDR2 SFDVKD. The CDR3 coding sequence is TGTGCCACCAGTGATTACCGGGATCCAAACTATGGCTACACCTTC. Translating gives CATSDYRDPNYGYTF.

In its sample, this clonotype was seen many times. V is TRBV28 and J is TRBJ1-2; 12 nucleotides match TRBD1. The germline CDR1 and CDR2 sequences are MDHEN and SYDVKM. With V trimmed by 6 bases and J by 11 bases, 4 bases remained unmatched. The CDR3 has 12 residues. As DNA, the CDR3 is TGTGCCAGCAGCCGGGACAGGGGGCCTTACACCTTC. This translates into CASSRDRGPYTF.

This clonotype was found many times. At one end, the junction sequence differs from germline, possibly due to a read error. This chain links TRBV2 with TRBJ2-5; 9 nucleotides line up with TRBD1. Germline assignment: CDR1 SNHLY and CDR2 FYNNEI. This CDR3 region has 13 residues. The CDR3 DNA reads TGTGGCAGCGCTACAGGGGGCCTGAAGACCCAGTACTTC. Its translation: CGSATGGLKTQYF.

This clonotype was counted only a few times. The chain is built from TRBV7-3 and TRBJ1-6; 7 bases are a match to TRBD1. Trimming removed 4 bases from V and 10 bases from J; junction bases left unmatched: 7. The CDR3 contains 14 residues. Per the germline V gene, CDR1 is SGHTA and CDR2 is FQGTGA. CDR3 sequence reads: CASSSATGISPLHF. In nucleotides, the CDR3 is TGTGCCAGCAGCTCCGCGACAGGGATCTCACCCCTCCACTTT. Complete variable domain (other parts from reference TRBV7-3 and TRBJ1-6): GAGVSQTPSNKVTEKGKYVELRCDPISGHTALYWYRQSLGQGPEFLIYFQGTGAADDSGLPNDRFFAVRPEGSVSTLKIQRTERGDSAVYLCASSSATGISPLHFGNGTRLTVT.

This clonotype came up many times. The chain couples TRBV6-1 to TRBJ1-2; possibly TRBD1 for D (6 bases). The germline V and J ends were trimmed by 5 bases and 10 bases, with 17 bases remaining between them. Germline V gene data show CDR1 as MNHNS and CDR2 as SASEGT. This CDR3 is built from 13 residues. CDR3 DNA: TGTGCCAGCAGTCCTGGACAGACGGGCGACTACACCTTC. Translation gives CASSPGQTGDYTF.

In its sample, this clonotype was seen many times. The CDR3 is CASLSSGLSGYTF. CDR3 DNA sequence: TGTGCCAGCCTCTCTTCGGGGTTGAGTGGCTACACCTTC. The gene calls are TRBV28 and TRBJ1-2; D ambiguous. The CDR3 totals 13 residues. V was trimmed by 8 bases and J by 7 bases, leaving 17 bases between them. Germline V CDR1 and CDR2: MDHEN, SYDVKM.

The chain carries TRBV6-2 or TRBV6-3 and TRBJ2-2, with D maybe TRBD2 (6 bases). CDR3 size: 14 residues. V lost 8 bases to trimming and J lost 3 bases, with 13 bases between them. Per the germline V gene, CDR1 is MNHEY and CDR2 is SVGEGT. The CDR3 reads CASYPRRDTGELFF. CDR3 nucleotides: TGTGCCAGCTATCCCAGGAGGGACACCGGGGAGCTGTTTTTT.

This clonotype appeared a few times. The gene calls are TRBV20-1 and TRBJ2-5; TRBD1 matches 7 bases. The germline gives CDR1 DFQATT, CDR2 SNEGSKA (reference sequence). V was pared by 3 bases and J by 2 bases, with 9 bases of the junction left unmatched. There are 15 residues in the CDR3. This CDR3 is CSASEYGTDQETQYF. CDR3 sequence (DNA): TGCAGTGCTAGTGAATATGGGACAGATCAAGAGACCCAGTACTTC.

The chain is built from TRBV7-9 and TRBJ1-1; no firm D call. Germline CDR1 SEHNR, CDR2 FQNEAQ (reference sequence). Trimming left V 5 bases short and J 6 bases short, with 7 bases between. The CDR3 runs 11 residues. In DNA form, the CDR3 reads TGTGCCAGCAGCGTCCCCGCTGAAGCTTTCTTT. Translated, it gives CASSVPAEAFF.

This clonotype was recorded many times. The J gene is TRBJ1-2, the V gene TRBV11-3; 8 bases align to TRBD1. This CDR3 spans 16 amino acids. J was trimmed by 6 bases and V by 0 bases; bases with no gene match: 9. The germline V gene has CDR1 SGHNT and CDR2 YENEEA. The CDR3 DNA reads as TGTGCCAGCAGCTTAGAAGTACAGGGGGGGAACGATGGCTACACCTTC. The encoded protein is CASSLEVQGGNDGYTF.

Concerning this clonotype itself: This may stem from a read error, because a much larger clone lies one nucleotide away. The chain couples TRBV12-3 or TRBV12-4 to TRBJ2-2, with D uncertain. This CDR3 is built from 12 residues. With 6 bases removed from V and 3 bases from J, the gap between germline ends came to 5 bases. CDR3 bases: TGTGCCAGCAGGGACGACACCGGGGAGCTGTTTTTT. It encodes CASRDDTGELFF.

At least ten counts were recorded for this clonotype. This chain links TRBV5-1 with TRBJ2-7; a possible D gene is TRBD1 (6 bases). Germline V gives CDR1 SGHRS, CDR2 YFSETQ. The CDR3 totals 13 residues. V lost 4 bases and J 3 bases, leaving 11 bases between the germline ends. CDR3 coding DNA: TGCGCCAGCAGCGTTGACAGGCGCTACGAGCAGTACTTC. It translates to CASSVDRRYEQYF.

DNA for the CDR3: TGTGCCAGCAGTTACCGAGACCCGTACGAGCAGTACTTC. It is translated as CASSYRDPYEQYF. This chain links TRBV6-2 or TRBV6-3 with TRBJ2-7; D is uncertain. Germline CDR1 MNHEY, CDR2 SVGEGT. The CDR3 totals 13 residues. The V end lost 2 bases, the J end lost 4 bases, and 9 bases lay between the germline ends.